Listed here are 18 T cell receptor beta chains from one sample, sequenced in a study of TIL therapy for anti-PD-1-resistant metastatic lung cancer. Time point given: pre-treatment sample, taken before nivolumab and TIL therapy. Sequencing used immunoSEQ v3. This table comes from immunoSEQ multiplex PCR, and its TCRdb copy is limited to in-frame clones, with some not included. Here the sample spans about 60,000 clones, around 87% being singletons. Sequenced material: blood, taken at baseline. Source of these receptors: a person between 30 and 79 years old with non-small cell lung cancer.

This rearrangement joins TRBV2 to TRBJ2-7; TRBD2 agrees at 14 bases. Per germline, CDR1 SNHLY and CDR2 FYNNEI. The CDR3 covers 17 residues. The V gene end was trimmed by 6 bases and the J gene end by 6 bases; junction bases not matched to a gene: 13. The CDR3 sequence is CASSSSSGLAGEGEQYF. The DNA of the CDR3 is TGTGCCAGCAGCAGTTCCTCGGGACTAGCGGGAGAGGGCGAGCAGTACTTC.

The J gene is TRBJ1-4, the V gene TRBV30; D call uncertain. Germline CDR1 GTSNPN, CDR2 SVGIG (reference sequence). The CDR3 has 13 residues. Trimming shortened V by 2 bases and J by 3 bases, and 7 bases separated the two germline ends. CDR3 in amino acids: CAWSPGPNEKLFF. The CDR3 DNA reads as TGTGCCTGGAGTCCCGGACCTAATGAAAAACTGTTTTTT.

V usage is TRBV5-1 and J usage is TRBJ2-5, with 7 nucleotides matching TRBD2. The germline V gene encodes CDR1 SGHRS and CDR2 YFSETQ. V trimming: 0 bases; J trimming: 3 bases; junction bases outside the gene matches: 5. This CDR3 is 15 amino acids long. The chain's CDR3 is CASSLVVAGKETQYF. CDR3 nucleotide sequence: TGCGCCAGCAGCTTGGTGGTAGCGGGCAAAGAGACCCAGTACTTC.

The chain is built from TRBV4-1 and TRBJ1-1; TRBD1 agrees at 11 bases. V lost 2 bases, J lost 0 bases, and 11 bases stayed unmatched. The CDR3 is 19 amino acids. The germline gives CDR1 MGHRA, CDR2 YSYEKL. The CDR3 DNA follows: TGCGCCAGCAGCCAAACAACGGGACAGGGGGGGGTTATGAACACTGAAGCTTTCTTT. This sequence encodes CASSQTTGQGGVMNTEAFF.

The V and J genes are TRBV10-3 and TRBJ2-3; 7 bases are a match to TRBD1. The CDR3 covers 14 residues. Germline assignment: CDR1 ENHRY and CDR2 SYGVKD. V shed 6 bases and J 4 bases; nucleotides not matched to a gene: 7. The CDR3 DNA reads as TGTGCCATCAGCGGACAGGCCTTTGCAGATACGCAGTATTTT. It codes for CAISGQAFADTQYF.

Turning to this clone: This sample also contains other DNA sequences that code for the same CDR3. The chain recombines TRBV7-3 with TRBJ1-1; 9 bases agree with TRBD1. The CDR3 has 13 residues. Trimming cost V 2 bases and J 8 bases; bases outside gene matches: 3. CDR1 and CDR2 (germline): SGHTA, FQGTGA. The CDR3 loop reads CASSLGGQGEAFF. The DNA of the CDR3 is TGTGCCAGCAGCTTAGGGGGACAGGGAGAAGCTTTCTTT. Filled out from reference TRBV7-3 and TRBJ1-1, the complete variable domain reads GAGVSQTPSNKVTEKGKYVELRCDPISGHTALYWYRQSLGQGPEFLIYFQGTGAADDSGLPNDRFFAVRPEGSVSTLKIQRTERGDSAVYLCASSLGGQGEAFFGQGTRLTVV.

This clone was seen a single time. The chain employs TRBV11-2 and TRBJ2-7, with D possibly matching TRBD2 (5 bases). CDR1 is SGHAT and CDR2 is FQNNGV in the germline V gene. Trimming took off 1 base at V and 7 bases at J, with 8 bases between the two ends. The CDR3 runs to 12 residues. The CDR3 nucleotides are TGTGCCAGCAGCTTAGCGAGGGAGGAGCAGTACTTC. This gives the protein CASSLAREEQYF.

This chain connects TRBV5-4 to TRBJ2-5; a weak D match, TRBD2 (5 bases). The germline V and J ends were trimmed by 0 bases and 5 bases, with 8 bases remaining between them. Germline V CDR1 and CDR2: SGHNT, YYREEE (reference sequence). CDR3 length: 13 amino acids. The CDR3 region is CASSLAGGETQYF. The CDR3, as DNA: TGTGCCAGCAGCTTGGCCGGCGGGGAGACCCAGTACTTC.

This chain links TRBV5-1 with TRBJ1-2, with no clear D. The CDR3 is 16 residues long. Germline V gene data show CDR1 as SGHRS and CDR2 as YFSETQ. Between the trimmed V and J ends, which lost 4 bases and 3 bases, there was a span of 19 bases. The CDR3 DNA is TGCGCCAGCAGCCCCTTACGGACGGCGCCCGACTATGGCTACACCTTC. This gives the protein CASSPLRTAPDYGYTF. The entire variable domain, with the rest obtained from reference TRBV5-1 and TRBJ1-2, is as follows: KAGVTQTPRYLIKTRGQQVTLSCSPISGHRSVSWYQQTPGQGLQFLFEYFSETQRNKGNFPGRFSGRQFSNSRSEMNVSTLELGDSALYLCASSPLRTAPDYGYTFGSGTRLTVV.

This clone has a single count. The chain employs TRBV5-1 and TRBJ2-7, with D possibly matching TRBD1 (6 bases). V gave up 3 bases and J gave up 1 base, with 8 bases separating them. The CDR3 consists of 13 residues. CDR1 is SGHRS and CDR2 is YFSETQ in the germline V gene. DNA for the CDR3: TGCGCCAGCAGCTGGGGACAATCCTACGAGCAGTACTTC. This sequence encodes CASSWGQSYEQYF. The full variable domain, in which reference TRBV5-1 and TRBJ2-7 provide the parts outside the CDR3, is KAGVTQTPRYLIKTRGQQVTLSCSPISGHRSVSWYQQTPGQGLQFLFEYFSETQRNKGNFPGRFSGRQFSNSRSEMNVSTLELGDSALYLCASSWGQSYEQYFGPGTRLTVT.

The chain employs TRBV11-2 and TRBJ1-1, with a tentative D call TRBD1 (6 bases). The CDR3 covers 15 residues. Germline CDR1 reads SGHAT; CDR2 reads FQNNGV. The V and J ends lost 7 bases and 5 bases respectively, with 20 bases between them. DNA of the CDR3: TGTGCCAGCATCTCCGAAGGGGGGCCAGGAACTGAAGCTTTCTTT. This gives the protein CASISEGGPGTEAFF.

The genes are TRBV28 and TRBJ1-2, with 10 bases that match TRBD1. The junction had 7 bases not matched to a gene; V was cut back by 4 bases and J by 8 bases. Germline values: CDR1 MDHEN, CDR2 SYDVKM. This CDR3 region has 14 residues. The CDR3 loop is CASSSGQGTGGYTF. The CDR3 DNA is TGTGCCAGCAGTTCGGGACAGGGGACGGGCGGCTACACCTTC.

The J gene is TRBJ1-2, the V gene TRBV6-5; D may be TRBD1 (6 bases). Looked up from germline, CDR1 is MNHEY and CDR2 is SVGAGI. The CDR3 is 13 residues long. Deletions cut 10 bases from V and 3 bases from J, with 15 bases between. The CDR3 DNA reads as TGTGCCACTGAGACAGGAGGTGACTATGGCTACACCTTC. Amino acids: CATETGGDYGYTF.

This rearrangement joins TRBV6-5 to TRBJ2-7, with TRBD1 matching 8 bases. Unmatched junction bases numbered 2, after V lost 4 bases and J lost 3 bases. The CDR3 runs 13 residues. The germline gives CDR1 MNHEY, CDR2 SVGAGI. The CDR3 protein is CASSFGTGYEQYF. CDR3 coding DNA: TGTGCCAGCAGTTTTGGGACAGGCTACGAGCAGTACTTC.

This clone showed up just a few times. V is TRBV10-3 and J is TRBJ2-3; D perhaps matches TRBD2 (6 bases). Germline CDR1 ENHRY, CDR2 SYGVKD. This CDR3 has 13 residues. Between the trimmed V and J ends, which lost 0 bases and 5 bases, there was a span of 6 bases. The CDR3 region is CAISESGRDTQYF. The CDR3 DNA sequence: TGTGCCATCAGTGAGTCCGGGAGAGATACGCAGTATTTT.

The chain joins TRBV6-5 to TRBJ2-7; a weak D match, TRBD1 (8 bases). This CDR3 has 14 amino acids. In germline, CDR1 is MNHEY, CDR2 SVGAGI. Trimming left V 5 bases short and J 0 bases short, with 11 bases between. The CDR3, as DNA: TGTGCCAGCAGTACAGGGGGGGTCTCCTACGAGCAGTACTTC. It specifies CASSTGGVSYEQYF.

The chain combines TRBV5-1 with TRBJ2-3; no firm D call. This CDR3 is built from 11 residues. Deletions cut 4 bases from V and 4 bases from J, with 4 bases between. Germline assignment: CDR1 SGHRS and CDR2 YFSETQ. CDR3 residues: CASSEADTQYF. CDR3 DNA sequence: TGCGCCAGCAGCGAAGCAGATACGCAGTATTTT.

The chain couples TRBV4-2 to TRBJ2-1, with TRBD1 identical over 9 bases. The CDR3 covers 15 residues. V was pared by 3 bases and J by 4 bases, with 4 bases of the junction left unmatched. Germline V gene lookup returns CDR1 LGHNA and CDR2 YNFKEQ. The CDR3 loop is CASSQGQGPYNEQFF. In DNA form, the CDR3 reads TGTGCCAGCAGCCAGGGACAGGGACCATACAATGAGCAGTTCTTC.